This is a list of T cell receptor beta chains from one sample in a study of T cells in Graves' hyperthyroidism and ophthalmopathy. TCRdb analysed the multiplex PCR reads with MiXCR anew, one entry per CDR3 protein. The sample shows under 400,000 distinct CDR3 sequences, roughly 14% of them seen only once. Sample: blood. The receptors here all came from a woman aged 18-29 years with Graves' hyperthyroidism that later progressed to Graves' ophthalmopathy. The conserved cysteine and the conserved F or W are not part of the CDR3 here.

v_gene	len	j_gene	CDR3aa
TRBV20-1	12	TRBJ1-6	SAREGIYNSPLH
TRBV7-3	10	TRBJ2-1	ASSSRSNEQF
TRBV20-1	11	TRBJ2-7	SAYRDRGYEQY
TRBV5-1	15	TRBJ2-1	ASSLGGLAGGYNEQF
TRBV27	12	TRBJ2-3	ASTPLARADTRY
TRBV6-2/TRBV6-3	12	TRBJ1-5	ASSTRGEVQPQH
TRBV5-1	13	TRBJ2-7	ASSSRGTGVYEQY
TRBV14	12	TRBJ2-7	ASSISGSHDEQY
TRBV27	13	TRBJ2-1	ASSLGGQFYNEQF
TRBV28	14	TRBJ2-7	ASTETLTNLAYEQY
TRBV29-1	12	TRBJ2-1	SVEDPAGYNEQF
TRBV6-1	13	TRBJ1-1	ASSKRDRGNTEAF
TRBV27	9	TRBJ2-7	ASSTGDEQY
TRBV4-1	13	TRBJ1-2	ASSQDDSPGYGYT
TRBV4-2	12	TRBJ2-1	ASSQVKDVNEQF
TRBV6-1	14	TRBJ2-7	ASSLGTSGRAYEQY
TRBV20-1	12	TRBJ2-1	SASISGTYNEQF
TRBV6-6	13	TRBJ2-5	ASSYSAGGYETQY
TRBV6-1	10	TRBJ1-2	ASGETDYGYT
TRBV19	13	TRBJ2-5	ASSIGAVIQETQY
TRBV28	13	TRBJ2-1	ASSDLAGGLYEQF
TRBV19	12	TRBJ1-1	ASKASNMNTEAF
TRBV4-3	14	TRBJ2-1	ASSHSGLAGANEQF
TRBV28	14	TRBJ2-3	ASGKLGLAPTDTQY
TRBV7-2	17	TRBJ2-6	ASSLGLAGTYTGANVLT
TRBV27	12	TRBJ2-7	ASSLKGGSYEQY
TRBV18	15	TRBJ2-1	ASSPNLASGTPNEQF
TRBV20-1	11	TRBJ2-3	SASSASTDTQY
TRBV24-1	13	TRBJ2-1	ATMPRGGSTNEQF
TRBV2	12	TRBJ2-7	ASTFGVDPYEQY
TRBV5-1	13	TRBJ1-1	ASSLAPRGRTEAF
TRBV19	13	TRBJ1-2	ASSISRGANYGYT
TRBV12-3/TRBV12-4	13	TRBJ2-7	ASSYRQGPDYEQY
TRBV7-9	11	TRBJ2-5	ASSLEGTWTQY
TRBV6-1	13	TRBJ2-5	ASSDLAGGELTQY
TRBV28	14	TRBJ2-1	ASSLWEGVSYNEQF
TRBV20-1	11	TRBJ2-5	SAYNRDRETQY
TRBV14	14	TRBJ2-3	ASSQESDRRTDTQY
TRBV2	10	TRBJ1-5	ASKGGGQPQH
TRBV7-2	13	TRBJ2-2	ASSLSQTNTGELF
TRBV18	11	TRBJ2-7	ASSPGQFYEQY
TRBV20-1	16	TRBJ2-5	SALTLATGWDGGETQY
TRBV12-3/TRBV12-4	10	TRBJ2-5	ASRAGGETQY
TRBV29-1	12	TRBJ1-3	SVEDGDRGDTIY
TRBV12-3/TRBV12-4	15	TRBJ2-3	ASSLGVWSGGTDTQY